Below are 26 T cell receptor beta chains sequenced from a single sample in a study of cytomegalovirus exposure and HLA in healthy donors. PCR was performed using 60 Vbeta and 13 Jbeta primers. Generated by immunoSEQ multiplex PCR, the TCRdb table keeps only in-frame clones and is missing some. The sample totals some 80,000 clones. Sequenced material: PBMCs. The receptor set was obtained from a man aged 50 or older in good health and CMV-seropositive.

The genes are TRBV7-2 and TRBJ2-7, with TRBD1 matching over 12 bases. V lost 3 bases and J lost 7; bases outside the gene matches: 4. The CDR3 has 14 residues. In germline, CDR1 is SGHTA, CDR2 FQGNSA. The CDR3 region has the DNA TGTGCCAGCAGCTTGGGACAGGGGGCGGGGGAGCAGTACTTC. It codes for CASSLGQGAGEQYF.

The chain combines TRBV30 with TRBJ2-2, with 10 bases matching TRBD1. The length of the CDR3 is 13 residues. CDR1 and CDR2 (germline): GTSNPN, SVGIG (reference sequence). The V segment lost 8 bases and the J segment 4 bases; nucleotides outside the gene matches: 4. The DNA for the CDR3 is TGTGCCCGGTGGGACAGGGGCACCGGGGAGCTGTTTTTT. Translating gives CARWDRGTGELFF.

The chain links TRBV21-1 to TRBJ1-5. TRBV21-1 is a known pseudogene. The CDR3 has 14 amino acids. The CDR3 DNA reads TGTGCCAGCAGCAACCCCCAGCGCGGACAGCCCCAGCATTTT. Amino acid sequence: CASSNPQRGQPQHF.

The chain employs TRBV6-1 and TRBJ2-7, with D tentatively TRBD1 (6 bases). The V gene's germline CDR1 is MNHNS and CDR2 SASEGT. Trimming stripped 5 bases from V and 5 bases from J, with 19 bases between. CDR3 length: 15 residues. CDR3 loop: CASSQGGQVFNEQYF. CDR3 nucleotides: TGTGCCAGCAGTCAAGGGGGACAAGTTTTCAACGAGCAGTACTTC.

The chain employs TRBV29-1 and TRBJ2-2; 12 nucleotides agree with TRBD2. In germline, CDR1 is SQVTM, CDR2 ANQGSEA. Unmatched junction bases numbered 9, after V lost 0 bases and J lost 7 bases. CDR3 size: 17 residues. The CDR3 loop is CSVEDMASGRAVGELFF. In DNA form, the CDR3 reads TGCAGCGTTGAAGATATGGCTAGCGGGAGGGCCGTCGGGGAGCTGTTTTTT.

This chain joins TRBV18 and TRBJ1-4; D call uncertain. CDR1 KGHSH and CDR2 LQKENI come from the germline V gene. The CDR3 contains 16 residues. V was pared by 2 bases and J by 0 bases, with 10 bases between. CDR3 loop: CASSPGPPATNEKLFF. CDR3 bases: TGTGCCAGCTCACCAGGCCCCCCCGCAACTAATGAAAAACTGTTTTTT.

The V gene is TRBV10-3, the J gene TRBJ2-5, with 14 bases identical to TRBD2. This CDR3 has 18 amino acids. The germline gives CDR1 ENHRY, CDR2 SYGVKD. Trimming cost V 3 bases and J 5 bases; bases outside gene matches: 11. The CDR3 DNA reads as TGTGCCATCAGTGACACCGGGACTAGCGGGGGAGGAAGGGAGACCCAGTACTTC. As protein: CAISDTGTSGGGRETQYF.

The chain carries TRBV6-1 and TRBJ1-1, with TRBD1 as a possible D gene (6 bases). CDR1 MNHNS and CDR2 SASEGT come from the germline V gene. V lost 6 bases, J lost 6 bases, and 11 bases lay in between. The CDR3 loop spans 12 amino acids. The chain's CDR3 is CASRVRGPEAFF. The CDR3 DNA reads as TGTGCCAGCAGAGTCAGGGGTCCTGAAGCTTTCTTT.

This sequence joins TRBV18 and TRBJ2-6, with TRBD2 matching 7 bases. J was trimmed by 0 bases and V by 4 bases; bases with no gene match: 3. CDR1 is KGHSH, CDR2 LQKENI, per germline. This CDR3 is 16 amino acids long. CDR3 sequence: CASSLSGISGANVLTF. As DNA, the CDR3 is TGTGCCAGCTCACTAAGCGGGATCTCTGGGGCCAACGTCCTGACTTTC.

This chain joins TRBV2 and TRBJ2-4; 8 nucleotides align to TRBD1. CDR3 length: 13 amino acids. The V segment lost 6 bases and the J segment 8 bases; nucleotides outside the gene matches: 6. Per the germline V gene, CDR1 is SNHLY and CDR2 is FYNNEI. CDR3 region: CASRGGQEDIQYF. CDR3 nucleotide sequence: TGTGCCAGCAGAGGGGGACAGGAGGACATTCAGTACTTC.

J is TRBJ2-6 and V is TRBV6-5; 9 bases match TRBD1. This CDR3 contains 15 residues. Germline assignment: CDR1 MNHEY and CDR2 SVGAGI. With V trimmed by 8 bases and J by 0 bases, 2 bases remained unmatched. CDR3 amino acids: CASGTGSSGANVLTF. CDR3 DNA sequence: TGTGCCAGCGGGACAGGGAGCTCTGGGGCCAACGTCCTGACTTTC.

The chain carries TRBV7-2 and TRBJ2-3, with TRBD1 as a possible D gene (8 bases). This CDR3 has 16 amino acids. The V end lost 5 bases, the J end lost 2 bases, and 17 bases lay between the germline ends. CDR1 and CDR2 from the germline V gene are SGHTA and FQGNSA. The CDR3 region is CASSGGGQEHTDTQYF. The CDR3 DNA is TGTGCCAGCAGCGGGGGGGGACAGGAGCACACAGATACGCAGTATTTT.

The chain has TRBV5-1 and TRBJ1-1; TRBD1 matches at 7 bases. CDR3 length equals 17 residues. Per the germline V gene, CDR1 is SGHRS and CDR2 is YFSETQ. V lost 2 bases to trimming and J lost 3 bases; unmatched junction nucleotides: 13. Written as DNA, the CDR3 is TGCGCCAGCAGCTTAAGGATTGTACAGGGGCAAGACACTGAAGCTTTCTTT. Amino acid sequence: CASSLRIVQGQDTEAFF.

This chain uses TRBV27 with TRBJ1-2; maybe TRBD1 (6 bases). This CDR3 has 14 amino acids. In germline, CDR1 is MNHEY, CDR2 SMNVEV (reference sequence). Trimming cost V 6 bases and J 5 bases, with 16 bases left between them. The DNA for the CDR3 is TGTGCCAGCAGCTCCCCCATACAGGGATATGGCTACACCTTC. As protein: CASSSPIQGYGYTF.

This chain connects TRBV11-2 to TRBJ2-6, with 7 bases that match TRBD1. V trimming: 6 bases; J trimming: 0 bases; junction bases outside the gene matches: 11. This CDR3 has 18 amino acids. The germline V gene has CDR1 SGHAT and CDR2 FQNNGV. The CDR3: CASRGYRGLSSGANVLTF. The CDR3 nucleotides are TGTGCCAGCAGGGGTTACAGGGGCCTATCCTCTGGGGCCAACGTCCTGACTTTC.

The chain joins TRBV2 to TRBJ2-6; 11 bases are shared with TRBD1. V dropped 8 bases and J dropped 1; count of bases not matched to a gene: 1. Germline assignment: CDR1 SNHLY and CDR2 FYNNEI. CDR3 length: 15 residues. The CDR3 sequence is CASGQGASGANVLTF. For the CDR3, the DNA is TGTGCCAGCGGACAGGGGGCTTCTGGGGCCAACGTCCTGACTTTC. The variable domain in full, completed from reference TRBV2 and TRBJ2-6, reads EPEVTQTPSHQVTQMGQEVILRCVPISNHLYFYWYRQILGQKVEFLVSFYNNEISEKSEIFDDQFSVERPDGSNFTLKIRSTKLEDSAMYFCASGQGASGANVLTFGAGSRLTVL.

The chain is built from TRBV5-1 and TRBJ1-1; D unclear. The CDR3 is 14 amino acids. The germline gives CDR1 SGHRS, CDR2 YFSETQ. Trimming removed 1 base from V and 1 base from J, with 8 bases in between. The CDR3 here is CASSLTRSNTEAFF. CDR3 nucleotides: TGCGCCAGCAGCTTGACCAGATCGAACACTGAAGCTTTCTTT.

CDR3: CASSFEEEETQYF. CDR3 sequence (DNA): TGTGCCAGCAGCTTCGAGGAAGAGGAGACCCAGTACTTC. J is TRBJ2-5 and V is TRBV11-3; D is undetermined. The length of the CDR3 is 13 residues. Per germline, CDR1 SGHNT and CDR2 YENEEA. The V gene lost 3 bases and the J gene lost 5 bases, with 10 bases spanning the gap.

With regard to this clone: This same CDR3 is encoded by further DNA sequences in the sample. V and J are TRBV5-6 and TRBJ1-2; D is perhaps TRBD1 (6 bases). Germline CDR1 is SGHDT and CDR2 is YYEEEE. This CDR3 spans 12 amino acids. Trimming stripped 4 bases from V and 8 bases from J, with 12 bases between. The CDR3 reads CASSQGLEGYTF. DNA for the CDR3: TGTGCCAGCAGCCAGGGGCTGGAGGGCTACACCTTC.

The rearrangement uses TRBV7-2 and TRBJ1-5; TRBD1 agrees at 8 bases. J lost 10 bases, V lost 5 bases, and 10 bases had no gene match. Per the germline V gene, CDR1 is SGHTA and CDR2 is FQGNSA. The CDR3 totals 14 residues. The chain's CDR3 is CASSLDRGGQPQHF. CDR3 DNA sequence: TGTGCCAGCAGCCTAGACAGGGGAGGTCAACCCCAGCATTTT.

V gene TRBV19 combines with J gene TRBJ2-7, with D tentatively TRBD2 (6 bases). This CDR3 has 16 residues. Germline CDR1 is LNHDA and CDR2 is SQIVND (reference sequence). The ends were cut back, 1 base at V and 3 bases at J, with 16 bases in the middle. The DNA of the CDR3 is TGTGCCAGTAGTATAGGCCCCGGCGGGGAAGGCTACGAGCAGTACGTC. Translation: CASSIGPGGEGYEQYV.

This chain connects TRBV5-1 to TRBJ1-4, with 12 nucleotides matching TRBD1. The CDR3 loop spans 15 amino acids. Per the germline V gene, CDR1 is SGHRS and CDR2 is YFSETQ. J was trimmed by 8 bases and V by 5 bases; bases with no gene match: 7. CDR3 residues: CASSPPGQGAEKLFF. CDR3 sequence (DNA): TGCGCCAGCAGTCCTCCGGGACAGGGGGCGGAAAAACTGTTTTTT.

CDR3 region: CASSGPGTSGYEQYF. The CDR3 DNA is TGTGCCAGCAGTGGCCCCGGGACTAGCGGGTACGAGCAGTACTTC. The rearrangement joins TRBV6-1 to TRBJ2-7, with 12 bases fitting TRBD2. V trimming: 4 bases; J trimming: 4 bases; junction bases outside the gene matches: 5. Germline V gives CDR1 MNHNS, CDR2 SASEGT. The CDR3 covers 15 residues.

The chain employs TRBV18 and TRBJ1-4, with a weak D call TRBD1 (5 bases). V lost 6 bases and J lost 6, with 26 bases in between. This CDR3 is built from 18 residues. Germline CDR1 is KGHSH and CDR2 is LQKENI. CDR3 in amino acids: CASSVVGSWRGVDEKLFF. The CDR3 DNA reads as TGTGCCAGCTCGGTGGTGGGATCGTGGAGGGGCGTGGATGAAAAACTGTTTTTT.

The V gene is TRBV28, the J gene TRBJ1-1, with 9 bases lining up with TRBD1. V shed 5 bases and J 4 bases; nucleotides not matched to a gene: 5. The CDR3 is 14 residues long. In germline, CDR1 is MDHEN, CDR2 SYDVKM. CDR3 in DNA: TGTGCCAGCAGTCTGACAGGGGGAAGCACTGAAGCTTTCTTT. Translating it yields CASSLTGGSTEAFF.

The CDR3 reads CASSLRRELQETQYF. DNA of the CDR3: TGTGCCAGCAGCTTGCGTCGGGAGCTCCAAGAGACCCAGTACTTC. The chain carries TRBV5-4 and TRBJ2-5; D is perhaps TRBD2 (6 bases). The germline V and J ends were trimmed by 1 base and 1 base, with 11 bases remaining between them. CDR1 and CDR2 (germline): SGHNT, YYREEE (reference sequence). CDR3 length: 15 amino acids.